This T cell receptor beta chain was profiled in a study of PD-1 blockade in classical Hodgkin lymphoma. Overall study context: Every 2 weeks, patients had 3 mg/kg nivolumab intravenously.

As to this clone: Its antigen is not identified.

General study findings and limits: Researchers reported that CD4+ TCR diversity, though not CD8+, rose significantly by C4D1. Newly diagnosed patients reportedly trailed healthy donors in baseline TCR diversity.

Profiling relied on immunoSEQ multiplex PCR, and the TCRdb table lists in-frame clones only, not all of them. The data show 43,000 or so clones, 78% seen once. As to time point: cycle 4 day 1 (C4D1), after five to seven weeks of nivolumab. Every patient had relapsed following autologous stem cell transplantation, and cohorts differed in brentuximab vedotin exposure. Complete response, partial response or progressive disease was each patient's best response. This sequence was found in a human donor with classical Hodgkin lymphoma. The input for sequencing was peripheral blood mononuclear cells (PBMCs), taken before the fourth cycle of nivolumab.

Here the CDR3 reads CASSIGGANTEAFF. The CDR3 DNA follows: TGTGCCAGTAGTATAGGGGGGGCGAACACTGAAGCTTTCTTT. J is TRBJ1-1 and V is TRBV19, with a tentative D call TRBD1 (6 bases). The germline gives CDR1 LNHDA, CDR2 SQIVND (reference sequence). CDR3 length equals 14 residues. Trimming took 1 base from V and 1 from J, leaving 7 bases between them.